This T cell receptor beta chain was observed in a study of blood T cell repertoires in COVID-19. Looking at the study overall: There were acute and convalescent COVID-19 samples, and they came from the United States, Italy and Spain.

CDR1 KGHDR and CDR2 SFDVKD come from the germline V gene. Losses at the gene ends were 5 bases for V and 2 bases for J; bases not matched to a gene: 5. This CDR3 is 15 amino acids long. The data were produced by immunoSEQ multiplex PCR, yet TCRdb's version contains in-frame clones alone and is incomplete. The sample gives 250,000 to 300,000 clones, around nine tenths of which show up once; approximately 12% is in the top ten. The sequenced sample consisted of peripheral blood. The chain joins TRBV24-1 to TRBJ2-5; 9 nucleotides line up with TRBD1. The origin of this receptor is a woman in her fifties or sixties with acute or convalescent COVID-19. In DNA form, the CDR3 reads TGTGCCACCAGTGGAGGGACAGGGTTACAAGAGACCCAGTACTTC. It is translated as CATSGGTGLQETQYF.